The 23 T cell receptor beta chains below were found in one sample sequenced in a study of monozygotic twins with inflammatory bowel disease. One entry per CDR3 protein, without DNA, is what TCRdb gives after re-calling the 5' RACE reads. This sample's table reports 400,000 to 500,000 distinct CDR3 sequences. Sequenced: blood. All receptors derive from a human donor with ulcerative colitis or Crohn's disease, or a healthy co-twin of an affected twin (not recorded which).

The chain carries TRBV6-2 or TRBV6-3 and TRBJ1-1. The length of the CDR3 is 16 residues. Germline V lookup: CDR1 MNHEY, CDR2 SVGEGT. CDR3 sequence: CASSYSRLIMNTEAFF.

The CDR3 loop is CASSLVARPLDLTEAFF. J is TRBJ1-1 and V is TRBV7-9. The CDR3 runs 17 residues. CDR1 and CDR2 (germline): SEHNR, FQNEAQ (reference sequence).

The gene calls are TRBV7-9 and TRBJ2-2; the D call of TRBD2 rests on TCRdb alone, since no DNA is present to check it. The CDR3 totals 17 residues. The V gene's germline CDR1 is SEHNR and CDR2 FQNEAQ (reference sequence). CDR3 residues: CASTRRGLAANTGELFF.

The V call is TRBV28, the J call TRBJ2-7; the D call from TCRdb, TRBD1, cannot be confirmed without DNA. The CDR3 is 14 residues long. Germline CDR1 reads MDHEN; CDR2 reads SYDVKM. The CDR3 sequence: CASQQGTFSYEQYF.

The chain carries TRBV4-3 and TRBJ2-1; TCRdb gives TRBD1 as the D gene, but with no DNA this cannot be confirmed. The CDR3 has 13 amino acids. The germline V gene encodes CDR1 LGHNA and CDR2 YSLEER. The CDR3 sequence: CASSTQGWDEQFF.

This chain connects TRBV19 to TRBJ1-6. Germline CDR1 and CDR2: LNHDA and SQIVND (reference sequence). The CDR3 covers 14 residues. CDR3 residues: CAVSVGVENSPLHF.

The rearrangement uses TRBV27 and TRBJ1-2; the D gene TCRdb calls, TRBD1, cannot be checked with no DNA. Germline V CDR1 and CDR2: MNHEY, SMNVEV (reference sequence). The CDR3 length is 12 residues. The CDR3 spells CASSPRGGGYTF.

V gene TRBV10-3 combines with J gene TRBJ2-2. The CDR3 sequence is 14 residues long. Germline V CDR1 and CDR2: ENHRY, SYGVKD. This chain's CDR3 is CAISGPSNTGELFF.

The chain joins TRBV7-6 to TRBJ2-5. The germline CDR1 and CDR2 sequences are SGHVS and FNYEAQ. CDR3 length equals 14 residues. CDR3 amino acids: CASSLGVQWETQYF. The full variable domain, rest sourced from reference TRBV7-6 and TRBJ2-5, is GAGVSQSPRYKVTKRGQDVALRCDPISGHVSLYWYRQALGQGPEFLTYFNYEAQQDKSGLPNDRFSAERPEGSISTLTIQRTEQRDSAMYRCASSLGVQWETQYFGPGTRLLVL.

The chain has TRBV30 and TRBJ1-4. CDR3 length equals 11 residues. Germline V lookup: CDR1 GTSNPN, CDR2 SVGIG (reference sequence). CDR3 in amino acids: CAWRINEKLFF.

V is TRBV12-3 or TRBV12-4 and J is TRBJ1-6; TCRdb names TRBD1, which stays unverified in the absence of DNA. CDR3 size: 16 residues. The CDR3 here is CASRLRTGIVYSPLHF.

V usage is TRBV20-1 and J usage is TRBJ1-1. Germline CDR1 and CDR2: DFQATT and SNEGSKA (reference sequence). The CDR3 has 11 residues. The CDR3 loop reads CSAPRNTEAFF.

This rearrangement joins TRBV20-1 to TRBJ2-5. Germline CDR1 and CDR2: DFQATT and SNEGSKA (reference sequence). The CDR3 spans 12 residues. CDR3 sequence: CSARIWEETQYF.

V usage is TRBV11-2 and J usage is TRBJ1-1. The CDR3 loop spans 14 amino acids. From germline, CDR1 is SGHAT and CDR2 FQNNGV. The CDR3 is CASSPSGLNTEAFF.

V and J are TRBV28 and TRBJ2-7; TCRdb outputs TRBD2, but without DNA this stays unchecked. The CDR3 length is 13 residues. CDR1 and CDR2 from the germline V gene are MDHEN and SYDVKM. The CDR3 sequence is CASSLGGSHEQYF.

V gene TRBV28 combines with J gene TRBJ2-5; the TCRdb call, TRBD1, lacks DNA for checking. Germline V lookup: CDR1 MDHEN, CDR2 SYDVKM. CDR3 length: 13 amino acids. CDR3 in amino acids: CASTTGSLETQYF.

The CDR3 here is CASSSAGTAYTGELFF. The V and J genes are TRBV5-1 and TRBJ2-2; TCRdb's D call of TRBD1 is untestable without DNA. Germline V gene lookup returns CDR1 SGHRS and CDR2 YFSETQ. The CDR3 is made up of 16 amino acids.

The V and J genes are TRBV21-1 and TRBJ2-1. TRBV21-1 represents a pseudogene. The CDR3 runs to 15 residues. This CDR3 is CASSNWHNSYNEQFF.

The chain joins TRBV18 to TRBJ1-5; TCRdb selects TRBD1, and the lack of DNA leaves this call unchecked. Germline CDR1 and CDR2: KGHSH and LQKENI. This CDR3 region has 16 residues. CDR3 sequence reads: CASSAGQGSSNQPQHF.

V and J are TRBV20-1 and TRBJ1-2; lacking DNA, the TRBD1 call made by TCRdb goes unchecked. The CDR3 runs to 16 residues. From germline, CDR1 is DFQATT and CDR2 SNEGSKA (reference sequence). The CDR3 spells CSAETPGQGTRYGYTF.

The chain recombines TRBV5-5 with TRBJ2-3; there is no DNA to check the TCRdb D call of TRBD2. CDR1 is SGHKS, CDR2 YYEKEE, per germline (reference sequence). This CDR3 has 15 amino acids. The CDR3: CASSHSGGPPNTQYF.

The chain couples TRBV5-1 to TRBJ2-2; TCRdb's D gene call, TRBD1, goes unchecked for lack of DNA. The germline V gene has CDR1 SGHRS and CDR2 YFSETQ. This CDR3 has 16 residues. CDR3 loop: CASSFGQPPNTGELFF. Full variable domain (missing parts from reference TRBV5-1 and TRBJ2-2): KAGVTQTPRYLIKTRGQQVTLSCSPISGHRSVSWYQQTPGQGLQFLFEYFSETQRNKGNFPGRFSGRQFSNSRSEMNVSTLELGDSALYLCASSFGQPPNTGELFFGEGSRLTVL.

This chain uses TRBV12-3 or TRBV12-4 with TRBJ1-2. There are 15 residues in the CDR3. The CDR3 loop reads CASSHSVGGGYGYTF.